Listed below are T cell receptor beta chains from one sample, sequenced in a study of T cells after yellow fever vaccination. MiXCR, applied by TCRdb to the 5' RACE reads, yields one record per CDR3 protein. The sample has a few hundred thousand distinct CDR3 sequences; over 4% are singletons. Sequenced material: PBMCs, taken 5 days after the yellow fever booster vaccination. These receptors were collected from a man aged 18 to 35 who received the YFV17D yellow fever vaccine. Each CDR3 is given with its conserved first and last residue. D genes are given only for firm matches. Clone size is given for some rows only: seen once, a few or many times, or a class if the clone is expanded.

D,V,length,size,J,DNA,CDR3
TRBD1,TRBV12-3/TRBV12-4,18,few,TRBJ2-1,TGTGCCAGCAGTTTAATCTCTGACCGGGACAGGGAATACAATGAGCAGTTCTTC,CASSLISDRDREYNEQFF
TRBD1,TRBV7-2,15,-,TRBJ2-7,TGTGCCAGCAGCTTAGAGGGACAGGTATCCCGAGAGCAGTACTTC,CASSLEGQVSREQYF
-,TRBV19,12,-,TRBJ1-6,TGTGCCAGTAGTATCCGGAATTCACCCCTCCACTTT,CASSIRNSPLHF
TRBD1,TRBV29-1,13,few,TRBJ1-2,TGCAGCGCAGGACAGGGGGGGACCTATGGCTACACCTTC,CSAGQGGTYGYTF
TRBD1,TRBV20-1,14,few,TRBJ2-3,TGCAGTGCTAGACCGGGACAGTCGGTAGATACGCAGTATTTT,CSARPGQSVDTQYF
-,TRBV5-1,14,many,TRBJ2-7,TGCGCCAGCAGCCTCCGGGACGGAGACTACGAGCAGTACTTC,CASSLRDGDYEQYF
-,TRBV12-3/TRBV12-4,12,many,TRBJ2-7,TGTGCCAGCAGTTTCAACAGGTACGAGCAGTACTTC,CASSFNRYEQYF
TRBD2,TRBV5-1,14,many,TRBJ2-5,TGCGCCAGCAGCACAACGGGGGGAGCAGAGACCCAGTACTTC,CASSTTGGAETQYF
-,TRBV7-9,15,-,TRBJ2-3,TGTGCCAGCACTCCAGGGGGGGGATATCCAGATACGCAGTATTTT,CASTPGGGYPDTQYF
-,TRBV7-9,15,few,TRBJ2-1,TGTGCCAGCAGCTTAGCATTAACCCCAACCAATGAGCAGTTCTTC,CASSLALTPTNEQFF
-,TRBV6-5,14,-,TRBJ1-5,TGTGCCAGCAGTTACCAGGGCGACAATCAGCCCCAGCATTTT,CASSYQGDNQPQHF
-,TRBV7-8,12,few,TRBJ1-2,TGTGCCAGCAGCCGAGGGGGGCGAGGCTACACCTTC,CASSRGGRGYTF
-,TRBV7-9,14,-,TRBJ2-3,TGTGCCAGCAGCCCGGGACGGTACACAGATACGCAGTATTTT,CASSPGRYTDTQYF
-,TRBV28,13,once,TRBJ2-5,TGTGCCAGCAAGAAGGGACTGCAAGAGACCCAGTACTTC,CASKKGLQETQYF
TRBD2,TRBV5-1,16,many,TRBJ2-1,TGCGCCAGCAGCTTGCTAACTAGCGGTCCGTTCAATGAGCAGTTCTTC,CASSLLTSGPFNEQFF
TRBD2,TRBV19,15,few,TRBJ2-1,TGTGCCAGTAGTACGCGACTAGCGTATGTCGATGAGCAGTTCTTC,CASSTRLAYVDEQFF
-,TRBV4-1,13,many,TRBJ1-1,TGCGCCAGCAGTCGGGGGGGGTTGGGTGAAGCTTTCTTT,CASSRGGLGEAFF
-,TRBV5-1,15,-,TRBJ1-2,TGCGCCAGCAGCGTGTCCGACAGCCCAACCTATGGCTACACCTTC,CASSVSDSPTYGYTF
-,TRBV6-5,15,many,TRBJ2-5,TGTGCCAGCAGTTACGGACGGTCTGGTCTGAAGACCCAGTACTTC,CASSYGRSGLKTQYF
-,TRBV7-2,17,few,TRBJ2-2,TGTGCCAGCAGCTTATTTATTCGGGCTTCTAACACCGGGGAGCTGTTTTTT,CASSLFIRASNTGELFF
-,TRBV12-3/TRBV12-4,15,few,TRBJ2-5,TGTGCCAGCAGTCAACAGGGCCCCCAGAGGGAGACCCAGTACTTC,CASSQQGPQRETQYF
TRBD1,TRBV12-3/TRBV12-4,15,-,TRBJ1-5,TGTGCCAGCAGTCTCGACAGGGTGAGCAATCAGCCCCAGCATTTT,CASSLDRVSNQPQHF
-,TRBV7-8,14,-,TRBJ1-1,TGTGCCAGCAGCTTATCACAGACGAACACTGAAGCTTTCTTT,CASSLSQTNTEAFF
-,TRBV5-6,13,many,TRBJ2-5,TGTGCCAGCAGCCCCTCGGACAGAGAGACCCAGTACTTC,CASSPSDRETQYF
TRBD1,TRBV5-1,15,-,TRBJ1-4,TGCGCCAGCAGCTTGGGGACAGGGATAAATGAAAAACTGTTTTTT,CASSLGTGINEKLFF
TRBD1,TRBV18,16,few,TRBJ1-2,TGTGCCAGCTCTACCTACGCCCAGACAGGGGACTATGGCTACACCTTC,CASSTYAQTGDYGYTF
TRBD2,TRBV7-3,16,many,TRBJ2-3,TGTGCCAGCAGCTTAAGGGCTAGCGGTCGCACAGATACGCAGTATTTT,CASSLRASGRTDTQYF
-,TRBV25-1,12,many,TRBJ1-1,TGTGCCAGCAGTGAAAGGGGGTGGGTGTCTTTCTTT,CASSERGWVSFF
-,TRBV3-1,13,many,TRBJ1-4,TGTGCCAGCAGCCAAGAGGACGGTAGAAAGCTGTTTTTT,CASSQEDGRKLFF
-,TRBV7-9,14,many,TRBJ2-3,TGTGCCAGCAGCTTAGTGGGGGGCGATACCACGCAGTATTTT,CASSLVGGDTTQYF
-,TRBV7-9,14,-,TRBJ2-1,TGTGCCAGCAGCCCTGGACAGATCTACAATGAGCAGTTCTTC,CASSPGQIYNEQFF
-,TRBV29-1,15,few,TRBJ1-5,TGCAGCGTTGTAGTCGTAGGACCGTCCAATCAGCCCCAGCATTTT,CSVVVVGPSNQPQHF
-,TRBV3-1,13,many,TRBJ2-6,TGTGCCAGCAGCCCCTCTGGGGCCAACGTCCTGACTTTC,CASSPSGANVLTF
-,TRBV11-3,13,few,TRBJ2-1,TGTGCCAGCAGAGAAGGACCCCAGAATGAGCAGTTCTTC,CASREGPQNEQFF
-,TRBV4-1,14,many,TRBJ2-3,TGCGCCAGCAGCCAAGACGACCCCGGAGATACGCAGTATTTT,CASSQDDPGDTQYF
-,TRBV6-6,12,many,TRBJ1-1,TGTGCCAGCAGTTACGTGGGCACTGAAGCTTTCTTT,CASSYVGTEAFF
-,TRBV19,14,few,TRBJ1-1,TGTGCCAGTAGCGAGCAGGCGTTGGGCACTGAAGCTTTCTTT,CASSEQALGTEAFF
TRBD1,TRBV18,16,many,TRBJ1-6,TGTGCCAGCTCACTCCGGGACAGGGGGAATAATTCACCCCTCCACTTT,CASSLRDRGNNSPLHF
-,TRBV4-1,18,few,TRBJ1-1,TGCGCCAGCAGCCAAACCGACATCGCACGCTCGGAGAACACTGAAGCTTTCTTT,CASSQTDIARSENTEAFF
-,TRBV18,15,-,TRBJ2-2,TGTGCCAGCTCACCGGACTCCGCGAACACCGGGGAGCTGTTTTTT,CASSPDSANTGELFF
-,TRBV9,16,many,TRBJ2-1,TGTGCCAGCAGCGCCTCTGGAGGCTACCCCTACAATGAGCAGTTCTTC,CASSASGGYPYNEQFF
-,TRBV7-3,15,-,TRBJ1-6,TGTGCCAGCAGCTTAAATCTAGGGGATAATTCACCCCTCCACTTT,CASSLNLGDNSPLHF
-,TRBV7-8,15,many,TRBJ1-2,TGTGCCAGCAGCCCTAACCGGGGGATTACCTATGGCTACACCTTC,CASSPNRGITYGYTF
-,TRBV7-2,14,-,TRBJ2-5,TGTGCCAGCAGCCGGGGCCAGGTTAAAGAGACCCAGTACTTC,CASSRGQVKETQYF
-,TRBV2,12,few,TRBJ2-1,TGTGCCAGCACGATGGATGGAAATGAGCAGTTCTTC,CASTMDGNEQFF
-,TRBV3-1,13,once,TRBJ2-6,TGTGCCAGCACGAGATACGGGGCCAACGTCCTGACTTTC,CASTRYGANVLTF
-,TRBV10-2,15,-,TRBJ2-5,TGCGCCAGCACAGGATTTGGGACTGGCCAAGAGACCCAGTACTTC,CASTGFGTGQETQYF
-,TRBV6-5,15,many,TRBJ1-2,TGTGCCAGCAGTACCCCCACAGCTTCGGGGGATGACTACACCTTC,CASSTPTASGDDYTF
-,TRBV11-2,12,few,TRBJ1-2,TGTGCCAGCAGCGTGGACGGAAGGGACTACACCTTC,CASSVDGRDYTF
-,TRBV25-1,13,-,TRBJ1-2,TGTGCCAGCAGTGCCGACCGTTCATCCGGCTACACCTTC,CASSADRSSGYTF
TRBD1,TRBV6-5,15,many,TRBJ1-2,TGTGCCAGCAGCCTACAGGGGGATCTGCACTATGGCTACACCTTC,CASSLQGDLHYGYTF
-,TRBV28,10,-,TRBJ1-1,TGTGCCAGCACTAGCACTGAAGCTTTCTTT,CASTSTEAFF
TRBD1,TRBV7-2,12,many,TRBJ1-1,TGTGCCAGCAGCCCAGACAGGGTTGGAGCTTTCTTT,CASSPDRVGAFF